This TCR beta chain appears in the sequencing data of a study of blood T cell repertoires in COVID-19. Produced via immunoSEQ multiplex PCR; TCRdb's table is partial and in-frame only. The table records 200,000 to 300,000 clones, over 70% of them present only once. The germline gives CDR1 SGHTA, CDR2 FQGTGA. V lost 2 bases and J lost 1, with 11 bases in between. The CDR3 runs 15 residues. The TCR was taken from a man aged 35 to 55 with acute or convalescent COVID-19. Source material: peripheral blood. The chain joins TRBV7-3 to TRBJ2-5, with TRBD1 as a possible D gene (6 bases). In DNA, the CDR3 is TGTGCCAGCAGCTTAGGGGGCCAGGGCCAAGAGACCCAGTACTTC. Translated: CASSLGGQGQETQYF.